Below, 8 T cell receptor beta chains from the same sample are listed, as sequenced in a study of human T cells and chemical hapten exposure. MiXCR, applied by TCRdb to the 5' RACE reads, yields one record per CDR3 protein. The sample holds 130,000 or so distinct CDR3 sequences, 4.1% seen once. The starting material, unfractionated whole blood, was used for total RNA extraction. These receptors were taken from a female donor in good health.

This clonotype was counted ten times or more. The chain recombines TRBV6-2 or TRBV6-3 with TRBJ2-1; 8 bases are shared with TRBD1. Trimming took 6 bases from V and 2 from J; bases not matched to a gene: 6. CDR1 is MNHEY, CDR2 SVGEGT, per germline. This CDR3 is 15 amino acids long. The CDR3 reads CASSKTGETYNEQFF. CDR3 nucleotide sequence: TGTGCCAGCAGCAAGACAGGGGAGACCTACAATGAGCAGTTCTTC.

This clonotype was recorded at least ten times. The rearrangement uses TRBV5-1 and TRBJ1-2, with no clear D. Germline-derived CDR1 and CDR2 are SGHRS and YFSETQ. The length of the CDR3 is 15 residues. V was clipped by 0 bases and J by 6 bases, with 15 bases between them. This chain's CDR3 is CASSLEGGEFHGYTF. CDR3 nucleotides: TGCGCCAGCAGCTTGGAGGGCGGGGAATTCCATGGCTACACCTTC.

This clonotype turned up a few times. The chain joins TRBV2 to TRBJ1-6; TRBD1 is a possible D gene (6 bases). This CDR3 comprises 14 residues. Germline assignment: CDR1 SNHLY and CDR2 FYNNEI. V lost 6 bases to trimming and J lost 11 bases, with 17 bases between them. Here the CDR3 DNA reads TGTGCCAGCAGAGGGTGGCAGGGGTGGGCACCCCTCCACTTT. It translates to CASRGWQGWAPLHF.

This clonotype was counted many times. The J gene is TRBJ2-3, the V gene TRBV29-1; TRBD2 might be the D (6 bases). V lost 1 base, J lost 5 bases, and 22 bases lay in between. The CDR3 length is 17 residues. CDR1 SQVTM and CDR2 ANQGSEA come from the germline V gene. CDR3 sequence reads: CSVEGGGYAGRVDTQYF. In DNA form, the CDR3 reads TGCAGCGTTGAAGGGGGAGGTTATGCGGGGCGAGTAGATACGCAGTATTTT.

There are a few counts of this clonotype. The rearrangement uses TRBV28 and TRBJ2-5; D is unclear. This CDR3 spans 14 amino acids. The V end lost 2 bases, the J end lost 5 bases, and 12 bases lay between the germline ends. Germline V gives CDR1 MDHEN, CDR2 SYDVKM. DNA for the CDR3: TGTGCCAGCAGTTTAGTGGCAGTCCGGGAGACCCAGTACTTC. Translated, it gives CASSLVAVRETQYF.

This clonotype is a singleton in its sample. CDR3 coding DNA: TGTGCCAGCAGCCGAAATAGCGGGGGACTCTCCACAGATACGCAGTATTTT. Encoded protein: CASSRNSGGLSTDTQYF. The rearrangement uses TRBV12-3 or TRBV12-4 and TRBJ2-3; 9 positions agree with TRBD2. V was clipped by 6 bases and J by 2 bases; unmatched bases: 12. The CDR3 consists of 17 residues.

In its sample, this clonotype was seen many times. J is TRBJ2-2 and V is TRBV5-6; 8 nucleotides agree with TRBD1. The CDR3 spans 17 residues. V was pared by 1 base and J by 4 bases, with 9 bases of the junction left unmatched. In germline, CDR1 is SGHDT, CDR2 YYEEEE. CDR3 DNA: TGTGCCAGCAGCTTGATCAGGGGGCGCCGGGCCACCGGGGAGCTGTTTTTT. Protein product: CASSLIRGRRATGELFF.

In this sample, this clonotype turned up many times. This chain joins TRBV3-1 and TRBJ1-1; perhaps TRBD1 as D (6 bases). CDR3 length equals 15 residues. The germline V gene has CDR1 LGHDT and CDR2 YNNKEL (reference sequence). The V end was cut by 5 bases, the J end by 11 bases, with 24 bases between. The CDR3 here is CASSDKPGRGKGAFF. In nucleotides, the CDR3 is TGTGCCAGCAGCGATAAACCGGGCAGGGGTAAGGGTGCTTTCTTT.